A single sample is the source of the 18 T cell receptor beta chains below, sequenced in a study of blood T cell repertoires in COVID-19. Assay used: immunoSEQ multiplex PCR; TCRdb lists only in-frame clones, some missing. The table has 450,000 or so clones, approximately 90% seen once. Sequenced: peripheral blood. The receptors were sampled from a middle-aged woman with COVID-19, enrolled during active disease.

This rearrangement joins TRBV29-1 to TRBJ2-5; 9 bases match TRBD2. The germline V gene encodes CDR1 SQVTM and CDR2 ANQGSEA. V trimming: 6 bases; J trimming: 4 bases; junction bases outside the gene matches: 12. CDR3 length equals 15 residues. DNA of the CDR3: TGCAGCGTCAATCCGGGACTAGCTTCCGCAGAGACCCAGTACTTC. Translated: CSVNPGLASAETQYF.

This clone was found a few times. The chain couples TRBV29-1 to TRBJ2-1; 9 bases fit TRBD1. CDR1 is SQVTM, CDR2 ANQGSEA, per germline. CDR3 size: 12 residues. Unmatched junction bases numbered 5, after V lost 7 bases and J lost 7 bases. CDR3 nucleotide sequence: TGCAGCGCGACGGGACAGGGAAATGAGCAGTTCTTC. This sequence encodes CSATGQGNEQFF.

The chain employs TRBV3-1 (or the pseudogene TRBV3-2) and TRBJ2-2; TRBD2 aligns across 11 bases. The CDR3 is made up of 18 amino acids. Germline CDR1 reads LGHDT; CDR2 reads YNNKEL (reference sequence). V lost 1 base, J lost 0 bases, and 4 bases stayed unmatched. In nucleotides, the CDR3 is TGTGCCAGCAGCCAAGTTCGACTAGCGGGGACGAACACCGGGGAGCTGTTTTTT. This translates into CASSQVRLAGTNTGELFF.

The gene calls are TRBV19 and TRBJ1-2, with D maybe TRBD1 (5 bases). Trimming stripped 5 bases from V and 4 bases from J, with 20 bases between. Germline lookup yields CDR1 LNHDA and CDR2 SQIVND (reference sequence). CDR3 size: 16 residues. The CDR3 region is CASSPLPTAPFYGYTF. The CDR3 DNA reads TGTGCCAGTAGTCCACTCCCGACAGCGCCCTTCTATGGCTACACCTTC. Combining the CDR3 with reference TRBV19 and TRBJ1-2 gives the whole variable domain DGGITQSPKYLFRKEGQNVTLSCEQNLNHDAMYWYRQDPGQGLRLIYYSQIVNDFQKGDIAEGYSVSREKKESFPLTVTSAQKNPTAFYLCASSPLPTAPFYGYTFGSGTRLTVV.

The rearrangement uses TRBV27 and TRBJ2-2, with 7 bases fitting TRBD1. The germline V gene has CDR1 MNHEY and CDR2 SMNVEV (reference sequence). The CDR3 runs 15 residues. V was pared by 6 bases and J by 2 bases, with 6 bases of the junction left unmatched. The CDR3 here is CASRIDRANTGELFF. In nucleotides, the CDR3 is TGTGCCAGCAGGATCGACAGGGCTAACACCGGGGAGCTGTTTTTT.

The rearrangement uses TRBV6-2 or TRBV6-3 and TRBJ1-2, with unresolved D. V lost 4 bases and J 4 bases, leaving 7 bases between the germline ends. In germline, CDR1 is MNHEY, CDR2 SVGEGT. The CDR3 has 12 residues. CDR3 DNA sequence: TGTGCCAGCAGTTTCAACAGCTATGGCTACACCTTC. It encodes CASSFNSYGYTF.

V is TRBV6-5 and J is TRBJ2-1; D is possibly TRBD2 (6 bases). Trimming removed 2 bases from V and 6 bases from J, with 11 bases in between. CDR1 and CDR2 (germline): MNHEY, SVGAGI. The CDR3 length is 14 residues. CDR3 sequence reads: CASSYVTSRNEQFF. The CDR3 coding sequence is TGTGCCAGCAGTTACGTTACTAGCCGCAATGAGCAGTTCTTC.

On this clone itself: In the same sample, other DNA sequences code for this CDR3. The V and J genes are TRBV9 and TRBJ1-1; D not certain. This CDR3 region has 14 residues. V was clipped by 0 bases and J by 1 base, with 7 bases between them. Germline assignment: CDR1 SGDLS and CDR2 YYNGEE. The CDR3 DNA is TGTGCCAGCAGCGTAGGGCCGGGGAACACTGAAGCTTTCTTT. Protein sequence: CASSVGPGNTEAFF.

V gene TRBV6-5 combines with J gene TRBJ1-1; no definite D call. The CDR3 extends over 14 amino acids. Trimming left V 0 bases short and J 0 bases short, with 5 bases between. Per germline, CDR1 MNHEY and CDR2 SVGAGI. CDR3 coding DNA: TGTGCCAGCAGTTACTCGGGCCTGAACACTGAAGCTTTCTTT. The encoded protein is CASSYSGLNTEAFF.

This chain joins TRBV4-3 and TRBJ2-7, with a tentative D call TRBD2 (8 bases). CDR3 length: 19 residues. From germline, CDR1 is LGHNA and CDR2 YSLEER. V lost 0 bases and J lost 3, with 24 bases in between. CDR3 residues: CASSQDLWAGGTRDYEQYF. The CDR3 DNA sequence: TGCGCCAGCAGCCAAGATCTGTGGGCAGGGGGGACTAGGGACTACGAGCAGTACTTC.

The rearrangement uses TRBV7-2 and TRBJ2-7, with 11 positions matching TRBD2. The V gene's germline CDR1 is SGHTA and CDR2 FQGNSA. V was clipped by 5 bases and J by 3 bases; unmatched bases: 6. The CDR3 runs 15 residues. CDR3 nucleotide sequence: TGTGCCAGCAGCCCAACTAGCGGGGGAGGCTACGAGCAGTACTTC. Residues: CASSPTSGGGYEQYF.

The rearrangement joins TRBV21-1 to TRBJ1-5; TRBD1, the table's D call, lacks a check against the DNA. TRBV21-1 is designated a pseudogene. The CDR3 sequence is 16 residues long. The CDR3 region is CASSKVTRVSDQPQHF. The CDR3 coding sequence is TGTGCCAGCAGCAAAGTAACCAGGGTAAGTGATCAGCCCCAGCATTTT.

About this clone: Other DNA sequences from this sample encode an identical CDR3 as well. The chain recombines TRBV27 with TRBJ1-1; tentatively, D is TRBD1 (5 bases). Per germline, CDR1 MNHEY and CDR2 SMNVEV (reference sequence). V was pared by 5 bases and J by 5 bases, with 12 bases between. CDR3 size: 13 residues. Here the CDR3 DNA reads TGTGCCAGCAGTAGAACGGGGGTTACTGAAGCTTTCTTT. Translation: CASSRTGVTEAFF.

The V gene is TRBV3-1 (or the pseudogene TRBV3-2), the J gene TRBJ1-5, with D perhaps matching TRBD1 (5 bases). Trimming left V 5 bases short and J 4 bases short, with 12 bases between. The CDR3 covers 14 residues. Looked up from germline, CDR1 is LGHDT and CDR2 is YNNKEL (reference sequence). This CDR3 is CASSSDRVNQPQHF. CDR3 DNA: TGTGCCAGCAGCTCTGACAGAGTTAATCAGCCCCAGCATTTT.

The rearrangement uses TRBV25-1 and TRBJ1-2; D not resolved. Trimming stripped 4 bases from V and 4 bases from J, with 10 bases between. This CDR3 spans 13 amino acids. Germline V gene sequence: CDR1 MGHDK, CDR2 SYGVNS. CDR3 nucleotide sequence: TGTGCCAGCAGTGCCCACGGGTTCTATGGCTACACCTTC. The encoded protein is CASSAHGFYGYTF.

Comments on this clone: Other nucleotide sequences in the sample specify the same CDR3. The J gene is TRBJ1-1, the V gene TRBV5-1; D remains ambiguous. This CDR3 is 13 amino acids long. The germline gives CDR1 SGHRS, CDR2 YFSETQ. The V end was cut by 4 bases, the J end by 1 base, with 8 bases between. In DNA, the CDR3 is TGCGCCAGCAGCCCCGAGGGGAACACTGAAGCTTTCTTT. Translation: CASSPEGNTEAFF. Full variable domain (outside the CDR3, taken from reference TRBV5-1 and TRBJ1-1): KAGVTQTPRYLIKTRGQQVTLSCSPISGHRSVSWYQQTPGQGLQFLFEYFSETQRNKGNFPGRFSGRQFSNSRSEMNVSTLELGDSALYLCASSPEGNTEAFFGQGTRLTVV.

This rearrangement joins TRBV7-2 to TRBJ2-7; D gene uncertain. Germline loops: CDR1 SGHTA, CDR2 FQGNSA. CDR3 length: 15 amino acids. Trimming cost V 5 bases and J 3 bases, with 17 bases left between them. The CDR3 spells CASSLWASPNYEQYF. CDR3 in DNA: TGTGCCAGCAGCCTGTGGGCCAGCCCTAACTACGAGCAGTACTTC.

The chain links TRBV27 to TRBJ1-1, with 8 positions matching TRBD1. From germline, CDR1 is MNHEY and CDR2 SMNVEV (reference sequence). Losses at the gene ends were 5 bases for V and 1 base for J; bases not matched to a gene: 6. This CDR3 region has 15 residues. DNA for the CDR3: TGTGCCAGCAGTCCGGGACAGGTGGGGAACACTGAAGCTTTCTTT. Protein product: CASSPGQVGNTEAFF.